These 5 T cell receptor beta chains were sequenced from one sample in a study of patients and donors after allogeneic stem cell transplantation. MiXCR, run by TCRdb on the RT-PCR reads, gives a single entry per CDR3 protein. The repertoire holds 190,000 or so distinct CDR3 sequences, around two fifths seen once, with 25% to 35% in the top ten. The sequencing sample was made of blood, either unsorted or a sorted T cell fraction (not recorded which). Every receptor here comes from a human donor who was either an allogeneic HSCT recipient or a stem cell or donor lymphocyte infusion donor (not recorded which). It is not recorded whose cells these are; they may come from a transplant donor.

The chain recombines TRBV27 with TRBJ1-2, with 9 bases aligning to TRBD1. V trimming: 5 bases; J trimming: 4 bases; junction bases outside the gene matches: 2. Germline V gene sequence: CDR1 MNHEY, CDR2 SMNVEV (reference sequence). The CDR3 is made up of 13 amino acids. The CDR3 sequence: CASSLTGGYGYTF. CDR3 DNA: TGTGCCAGCAGTCTGACAGGGGGCTATGGCTACACCTTC.

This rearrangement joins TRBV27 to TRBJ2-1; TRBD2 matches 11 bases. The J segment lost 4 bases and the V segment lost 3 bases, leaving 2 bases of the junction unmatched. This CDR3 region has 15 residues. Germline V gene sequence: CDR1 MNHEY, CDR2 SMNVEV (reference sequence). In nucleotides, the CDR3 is TGTGCCAGCAGTTTGGTAGCGGGAGGGTACAATGAGCAGTTCTTC. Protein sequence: CASSLVAGGYNEQFF.

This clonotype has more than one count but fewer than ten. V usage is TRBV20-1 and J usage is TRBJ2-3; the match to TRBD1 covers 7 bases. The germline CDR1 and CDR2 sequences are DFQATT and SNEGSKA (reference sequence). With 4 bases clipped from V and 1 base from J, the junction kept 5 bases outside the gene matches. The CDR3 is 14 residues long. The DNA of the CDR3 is TGCAGTGCTAAGCTCGGGACAGGCACAGATACGCAGTATTTT. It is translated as CSAKLGTGTDTQYF.

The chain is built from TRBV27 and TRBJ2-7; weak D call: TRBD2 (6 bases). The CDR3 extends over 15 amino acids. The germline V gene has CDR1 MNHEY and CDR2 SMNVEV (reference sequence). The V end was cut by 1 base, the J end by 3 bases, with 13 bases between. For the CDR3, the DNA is TGTGCCAGCAGTTTATATTCGGGAGAGTACTACGAGCAGTACTTC. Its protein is CASSLYSGEYYEQYF.

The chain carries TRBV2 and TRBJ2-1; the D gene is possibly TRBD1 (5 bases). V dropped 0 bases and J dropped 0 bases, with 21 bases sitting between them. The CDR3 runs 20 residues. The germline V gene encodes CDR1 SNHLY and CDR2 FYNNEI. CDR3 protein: CASSEAPQGTRRLSYNEQFF. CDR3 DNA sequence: TGTGCCAGCAGTGAAGCGCCTCAGGGTACGCGACGCCTCTCCTACAATGAGCAGTTCTTC.